Each of the 5 T cell receptor beta chains below was sequenced from the same sample in a study of cytomegalovirus exposure and HLA in healthy donors. Sequencing used immunoSEQ multiplex PCR; TCRdb keeps in-frame clones, though not all of them. The repertoire includes under 250,000 clones, roughly 87% of them detected once, and about 12% sits in the top ten. Specimen: PBMCs. These receptors all stem from a man in his late teens or twenties in good health and CMV-seropositive.

This clone was counted a single time. V usage is TRBV14 and J usage is TRBJ1-5; D might be TRBD1 (5 bases). The V gene's germline CDR1 is SGHDN and CDR2 FVKESK. With 6 bases removed from V and 1 base from J, the gap between germline ends came to 7 bases. This CDR3 has 13 amino acids. The CDR3 DNA sequence: TGTGCCAGCAGTGGGACGAGCAATCAGCCCCAGCATTTT. Translating gives CASSGTSNQPQHF.

The rearrangement uses TRBV9 and TRBJ2-1; 9 bases agree with TRBD2. The CDR3 runs to 19 residues. Germline assignment: CDR1 SGDLS and CDR2 YYNGEE. The V gene end was trimmed by 3 bases and the J gene end by 4 bases; junction bases not matched to a gene: 17. This CDR3 reads CASSEVGLAPRRGYNEQFF. The CDR3 DNA reads as TGTGCCAGCAGCGAGGTTGGACTAGCGCCTCGACGGGGGTACAATGAGCAGTTCTTC.

This sequence joins TRBV6-6 and TRBJ2-7, with D unresolved. V was trimmed by 6 bases and J by 6 bases, leaving 9 bases between them. The CDR3 runs to 11 residues. Germline V lookup: CDR1 MNHNY, CDR2 SVGAGI (reference sequence). CDR3 in amino acids: CASSRTGEQYF. DNA for the CDR3: TGTGCCAGCAGCCGGACGGGCGAGCAGTACTTC.

The chain links TRBV27 to TRBJ2-1; 8 positions agree with TRBD2. The CDR3 spans 15 residues. J lost 10 bases, V lost 6 bases, and 14 bases had no gene match. Germline CDR1 MNHEY, CDR2 SMNVEV (reference sequence). CDR3: CASRVSSGNQREQFF. In DNA, the CDR3 is TGTGCCAGCAGGGTGAGTAGCGGGAACCAACGAGAGCAGTTCTTC.

This chain joins TRBV27 and TRBJ2-7, with 8 bases lining up with TRBD2. Trimming at V came to 10 bases and at J to 3 bases, leaving 8 bases not matched to a gene. The CDR3 has 13 residues. Germline V gene sequence: CDR1 MNHEY, CDR2 SMNVEV (reference sequence). CDR3 residues: CATKGLGIYEQYF. The CDR3 bases are TGTGCCACCAAGGGACTAGGGATCTACGAGCAGTACTTC.